This entry concerns a single TCR beta chain. No cognate antigen has been identified for it. Nothing much larger sits one base from this clone, and base qualities are not available. TCRbeta CDR3 regions were amplified from genomic DNA by means of the immunoSEQ Assay, a bias-controlled multiplex PCR. Per the original workflow: The number of nucleated cells in each sample was estimated by amplification of reference gene primers within the assay. To quantify the absolute abundance of each unique TCRbeta CDR3 rearrangement, sequence reads were collapsed and filtered. For each sample, productive Simpson clonality was calculated as the square root of Simpson's diversity index over productive rearrangements. In its TCRdb copy, this immuneACCESS table keeps in-frame sequences only and misses some clones. Where compared with another copy, unresolved V genes explain less than half of these, and the others have no known cause. V, J and clone size are taken as reported in that table, and D and trimming were inferred from the DNA itself. Within this sample are 110,000 or so clones, with roughly 84% of them counted one time only. The ten most abundant clones make up under 5% of the sample.

The sample is drawn from a study of blood T cell repertoires in COVID-19 (dated by TCRdb to the early 2020s). Context from the whole study: The collaborator samples originated in the United States, Italy and Spain and spanned the acute and convalescent phases of COVID-19. Sample metadata almost always included a de-identified subject ID, COVID-19 status, age in years and sex. Samples were obtained from the ongoing ImmuneRACE study (first 160 participants) and from 950 to 1,500 subjects provided by 6 global collaborators. The material from the prospective study consisted of cDNA or gDNA derived from T cells, B-cell-depleted T cells, or PBMCs. Where available, HLA class I and class II types were taken from metadata supplied by the sample provider and were not determined by assay-based typing. The repertoires were released in a freely available public database intended as a resource for research on the immune response to SARS-CoV-2. The dataset comprised deeply sampled blood TCRbeta repertoires from subjects exposed to, actively infected with, or recovered from COVID-19.

Overall study results and their limits: Clinical and demographic metadata were provided uncurated, with the amount varying by source and participant.

The collaborating institutions used their own protocols to collect whole blood in K2EDTA tubes. For TCRbeta analysis, collaborators shipped samples as frozen whole blood, isolated PBMCs, or DNA extracted from either of those sample types. The CDR1 and CDR2 encoded by the germline V gene (reference sequence) are LGHDT and YNNKEL. The CDR3, from cysteine to phenylalanine, totals 17 residues. CDR3 DNA is the only sequence kept; it has 51 bases, read in frame from the first base. Trimming removed 1 base from V and 6 bases from J, leaving 22 bases between the germline ends. The rearrangement joined TRBV3-1 (or the pseudogene TRBV3-2) to TRBJ2-7; the D region possibly corresponds to TRBD1 (6 bases align). This clonotype originated in a man aged 55 to 70 with acute or convalescent COVID-19. The source material was peripheral blood. Here the CDR3 is given as CASSQVGASGGRGEQYF. The DNA sequence reads TGTGCCAGCAGCCAAGTCGGGGCAAGCGGTGGCAGGGGCGAGCAGTACTTC.